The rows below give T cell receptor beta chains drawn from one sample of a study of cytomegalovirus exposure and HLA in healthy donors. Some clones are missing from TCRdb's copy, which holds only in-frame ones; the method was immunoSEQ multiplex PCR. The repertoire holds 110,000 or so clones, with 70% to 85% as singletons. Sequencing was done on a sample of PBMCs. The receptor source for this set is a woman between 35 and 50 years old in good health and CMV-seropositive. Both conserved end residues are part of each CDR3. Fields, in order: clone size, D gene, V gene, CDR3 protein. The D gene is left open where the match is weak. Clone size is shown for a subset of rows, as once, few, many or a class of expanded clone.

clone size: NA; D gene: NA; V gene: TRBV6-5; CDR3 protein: CASSYSVVSTDTQYF
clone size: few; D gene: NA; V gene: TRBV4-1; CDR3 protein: CASSSTTGNTEAFF
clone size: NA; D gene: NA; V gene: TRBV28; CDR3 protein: CASSLWTGGLETQYF
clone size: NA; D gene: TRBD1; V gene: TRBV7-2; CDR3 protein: CASSYSRGDTQYF
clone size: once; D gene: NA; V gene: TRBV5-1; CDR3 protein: CASSPTSPQETQYF
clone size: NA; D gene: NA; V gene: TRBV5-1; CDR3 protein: CASSFYSSQETQYF
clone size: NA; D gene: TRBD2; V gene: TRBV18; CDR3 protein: CASSKLAESTDTQYF
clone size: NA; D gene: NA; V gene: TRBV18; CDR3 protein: CASSPYRDTGELFF
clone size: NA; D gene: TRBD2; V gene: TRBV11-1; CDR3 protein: CASSSVGGRGNEQFF
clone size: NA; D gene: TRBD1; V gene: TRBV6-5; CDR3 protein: CASRPNRQGRGGYTF
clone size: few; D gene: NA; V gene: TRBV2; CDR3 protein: CASSEYLGAEGYTF
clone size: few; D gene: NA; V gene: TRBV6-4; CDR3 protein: CASSAGSNTEAFF
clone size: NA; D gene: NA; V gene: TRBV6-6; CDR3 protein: CASSYSQITQETQYF
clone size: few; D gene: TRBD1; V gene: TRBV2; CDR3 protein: CASRGTGEKLFF
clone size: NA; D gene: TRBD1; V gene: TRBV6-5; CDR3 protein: CASSLLDRGNTIYF
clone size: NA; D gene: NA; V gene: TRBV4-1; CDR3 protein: CASSPPRGDTQYF
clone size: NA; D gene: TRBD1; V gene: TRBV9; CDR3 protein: CASSTQGAPSLDEQYF
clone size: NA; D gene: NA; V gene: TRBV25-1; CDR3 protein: CASSEYPEVGYTF
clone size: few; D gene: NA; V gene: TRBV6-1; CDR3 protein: CASSEGQGYTF
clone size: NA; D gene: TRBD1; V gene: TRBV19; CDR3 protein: CASSSYTGTGANSPLHF
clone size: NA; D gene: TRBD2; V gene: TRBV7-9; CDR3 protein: CASSYRLAGAYEQYF
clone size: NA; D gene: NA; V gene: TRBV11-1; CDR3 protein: CASSLKGFYTGELFF
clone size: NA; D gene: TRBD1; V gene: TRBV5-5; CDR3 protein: CASSSGTGVHGYTF
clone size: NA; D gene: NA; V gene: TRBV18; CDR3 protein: CASSPGASNQPQHF
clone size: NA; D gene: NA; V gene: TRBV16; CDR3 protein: CASTSCGDCEAFF
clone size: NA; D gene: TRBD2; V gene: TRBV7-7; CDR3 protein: CASSLGVGTSGQETQYF
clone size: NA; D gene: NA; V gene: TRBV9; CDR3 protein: CASTRAGRSFTGELFF
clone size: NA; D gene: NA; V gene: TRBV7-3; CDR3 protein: CASSNRDNTDTQYF
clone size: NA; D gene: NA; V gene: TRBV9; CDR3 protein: CASSAGGATEAFF
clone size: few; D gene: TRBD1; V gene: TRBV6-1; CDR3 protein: CASSVDRGDSPLHF
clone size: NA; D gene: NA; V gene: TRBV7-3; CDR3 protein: CASSLGTGVSYEQYF
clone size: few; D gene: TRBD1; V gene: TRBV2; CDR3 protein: CASNRGLGDEQFF
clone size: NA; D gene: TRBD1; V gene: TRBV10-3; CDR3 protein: CAISESMTGGEQYF
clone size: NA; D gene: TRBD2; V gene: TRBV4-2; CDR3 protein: CASSQDIPSGRFKETQYF
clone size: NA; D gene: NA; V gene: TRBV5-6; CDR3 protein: CASSARRGGGGSPLHF
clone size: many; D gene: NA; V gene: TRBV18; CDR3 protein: CASSPRTASGYTF
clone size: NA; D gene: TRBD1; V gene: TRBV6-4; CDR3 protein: CASSARQGASEQYF
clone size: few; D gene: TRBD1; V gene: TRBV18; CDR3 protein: CASSPPLKAGLEQGAAGELFF
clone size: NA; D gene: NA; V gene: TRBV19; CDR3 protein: CASSIERTPNTGELFF